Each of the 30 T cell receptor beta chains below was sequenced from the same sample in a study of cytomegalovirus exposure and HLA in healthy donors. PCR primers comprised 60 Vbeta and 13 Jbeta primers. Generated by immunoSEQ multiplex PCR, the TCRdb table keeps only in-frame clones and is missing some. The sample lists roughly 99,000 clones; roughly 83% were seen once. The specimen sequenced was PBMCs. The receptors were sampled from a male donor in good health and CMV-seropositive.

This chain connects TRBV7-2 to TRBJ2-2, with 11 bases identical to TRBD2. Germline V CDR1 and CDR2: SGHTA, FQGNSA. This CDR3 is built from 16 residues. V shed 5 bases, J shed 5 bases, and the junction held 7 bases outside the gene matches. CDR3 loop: CASSTPRTSGTGELFF. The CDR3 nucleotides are TGTGCCAGCAGCACCCCAAGGACTAGCGGGACCGGGGAGCTGTTTTTT.

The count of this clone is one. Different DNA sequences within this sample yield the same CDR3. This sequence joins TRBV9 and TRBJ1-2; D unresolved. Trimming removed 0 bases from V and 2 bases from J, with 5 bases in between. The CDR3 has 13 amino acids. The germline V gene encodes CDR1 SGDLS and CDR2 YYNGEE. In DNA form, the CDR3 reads TGTGCCAGCAGCGTAGCCGGGAACTATGGCTACACCTTC. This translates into CASSVAGNYGYTF.

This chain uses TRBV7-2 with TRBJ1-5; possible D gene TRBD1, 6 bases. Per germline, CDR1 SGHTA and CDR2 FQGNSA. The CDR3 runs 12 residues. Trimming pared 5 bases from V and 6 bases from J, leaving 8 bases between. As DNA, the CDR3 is TGTGCCAGCAGCGTACAGGGTCAGCCCCAGCATTTT. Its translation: CASSVQGQPQHF.

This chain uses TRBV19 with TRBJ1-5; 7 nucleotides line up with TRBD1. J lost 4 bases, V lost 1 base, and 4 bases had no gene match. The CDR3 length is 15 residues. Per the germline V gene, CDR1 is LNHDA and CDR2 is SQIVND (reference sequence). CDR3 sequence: CASSIGAGGNQPQHF. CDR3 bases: TGTGCCAGTAGTATAGGAGCAGGGGGAAATCAGCCCCAGCATTTT.

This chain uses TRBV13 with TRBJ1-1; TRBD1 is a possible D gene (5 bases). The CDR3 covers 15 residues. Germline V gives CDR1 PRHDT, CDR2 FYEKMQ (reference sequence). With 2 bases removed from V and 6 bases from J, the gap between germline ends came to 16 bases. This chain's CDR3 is CASSLRTSGYPEAFF. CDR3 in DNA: TGTGCCAGCAGCTTAAGAACTTCAGGGTACCCTGAAGCTTTCTTT.

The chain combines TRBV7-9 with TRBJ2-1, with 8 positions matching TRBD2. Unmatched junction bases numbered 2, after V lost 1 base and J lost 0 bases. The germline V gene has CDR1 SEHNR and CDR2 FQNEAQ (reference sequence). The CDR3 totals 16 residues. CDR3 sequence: CASSLDRGGSYNEQFF. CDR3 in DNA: TGTGCCAGCAGCTTAGATCGGGGGGGCTCCTACAATGAGCAGTTCTTC.

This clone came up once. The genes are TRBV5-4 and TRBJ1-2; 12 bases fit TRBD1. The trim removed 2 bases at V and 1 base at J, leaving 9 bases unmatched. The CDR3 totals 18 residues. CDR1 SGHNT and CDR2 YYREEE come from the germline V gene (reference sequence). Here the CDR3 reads CASSFGDRGPPSNYGYTF. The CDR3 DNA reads TGTGCCAGCAGCTTCGGGGACAGGGGGCCCCCCAGTAACTATGGCTACACCTTC.

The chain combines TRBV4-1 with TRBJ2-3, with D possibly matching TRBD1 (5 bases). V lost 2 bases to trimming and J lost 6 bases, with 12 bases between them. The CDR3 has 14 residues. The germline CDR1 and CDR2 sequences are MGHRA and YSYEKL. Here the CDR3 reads CASSQRTGTDTQYF. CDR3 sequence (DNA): TGCGCCAGCAGCCAAAGAACAGGAACCGATACGCAGTATTTT.

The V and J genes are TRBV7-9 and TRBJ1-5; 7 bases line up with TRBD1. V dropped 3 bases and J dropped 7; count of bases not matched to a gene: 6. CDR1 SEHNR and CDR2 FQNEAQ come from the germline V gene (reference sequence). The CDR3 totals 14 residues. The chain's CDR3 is CASSLGDRVQPQHF. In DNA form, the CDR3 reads TGTGCCAGCAGCTTGGGAGACAGGGTCCAGCCCCAGCATTTT.

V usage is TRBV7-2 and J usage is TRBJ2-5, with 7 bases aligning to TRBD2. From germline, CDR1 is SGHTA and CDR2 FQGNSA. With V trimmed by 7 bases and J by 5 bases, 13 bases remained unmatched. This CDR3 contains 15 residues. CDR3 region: CASNLGRGSGETQYF. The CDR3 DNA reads TGTGCCAGCAACCTGGGGCGGGGGTCGGGGGAGACCCAGTACTTC.

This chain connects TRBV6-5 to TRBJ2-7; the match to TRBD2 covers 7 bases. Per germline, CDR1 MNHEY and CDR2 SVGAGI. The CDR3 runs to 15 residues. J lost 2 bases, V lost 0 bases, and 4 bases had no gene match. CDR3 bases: TGTGCCAGCAGTTACTCGAATCGGGGGGCCTACGAGCAGTACTTC. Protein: CASSYSNRGAYEQYF.

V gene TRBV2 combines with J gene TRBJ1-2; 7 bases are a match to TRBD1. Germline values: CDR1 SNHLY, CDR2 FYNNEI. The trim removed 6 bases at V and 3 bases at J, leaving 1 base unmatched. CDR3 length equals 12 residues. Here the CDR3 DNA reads TGTGCCAGCAGGGGGACAGACTATGGCTACACCTTC. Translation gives CASRGTDYGYTF.

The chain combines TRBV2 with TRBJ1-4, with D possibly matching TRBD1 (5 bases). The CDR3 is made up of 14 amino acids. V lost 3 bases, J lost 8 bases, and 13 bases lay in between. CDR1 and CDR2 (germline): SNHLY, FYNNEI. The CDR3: CASSEPRVWEKLFF. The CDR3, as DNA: TGTGCCAGCAGTGAGCCCAGGGTCTGGGAAAAACTGTTTTTT.

The CDR3 nucleotides are TGCGCCAGCAGTGAGGGGATAGGACTACGGTACCAAGAGACCCAGTACTTC. Its protein product is CASSEGIGLRYQETQYF. The J gene is TRBJ2-5, the V gene TRBV10-1; possible D gene TRBD2, 6 bases. CDR1 WNHNN and CDR2 SYGVQD come from the germline V gene (reference sequence). This CDR3 spans 17 amino acids. The V end lost 2 bases, the J end lost 0 bases, and 16 bases lay between the germline ends.

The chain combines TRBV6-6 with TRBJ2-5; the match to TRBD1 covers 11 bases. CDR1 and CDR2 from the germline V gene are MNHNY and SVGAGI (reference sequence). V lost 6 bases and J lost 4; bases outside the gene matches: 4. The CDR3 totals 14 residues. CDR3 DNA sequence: TGTGCCAGCAGACGCGGACAGGGGGCAGAGACCCAGTACTTC. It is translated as CASRRGQGAETQYF.

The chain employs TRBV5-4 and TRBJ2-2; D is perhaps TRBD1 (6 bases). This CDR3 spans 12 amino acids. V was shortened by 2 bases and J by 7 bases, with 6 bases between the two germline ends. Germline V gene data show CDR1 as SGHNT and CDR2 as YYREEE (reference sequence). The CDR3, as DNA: TGTGCCAGCAGCTTAGGGGGCGGGGAGCTGTTTTTT. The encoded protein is CASSLGGGELFF.

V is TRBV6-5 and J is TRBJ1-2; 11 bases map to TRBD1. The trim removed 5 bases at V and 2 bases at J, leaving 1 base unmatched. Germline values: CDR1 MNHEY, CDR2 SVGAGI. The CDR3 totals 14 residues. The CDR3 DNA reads TGTGCCAGCAGTGGGGACAGGGGGAACTATGGCTACACCTTC. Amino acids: CASSGDRGNYGYTF.

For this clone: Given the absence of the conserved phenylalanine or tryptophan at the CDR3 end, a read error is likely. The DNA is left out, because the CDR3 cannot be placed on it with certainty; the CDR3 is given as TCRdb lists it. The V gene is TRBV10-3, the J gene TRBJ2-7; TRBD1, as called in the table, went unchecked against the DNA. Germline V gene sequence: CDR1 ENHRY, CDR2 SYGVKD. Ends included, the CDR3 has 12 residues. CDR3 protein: CAISGGRNLLNY.

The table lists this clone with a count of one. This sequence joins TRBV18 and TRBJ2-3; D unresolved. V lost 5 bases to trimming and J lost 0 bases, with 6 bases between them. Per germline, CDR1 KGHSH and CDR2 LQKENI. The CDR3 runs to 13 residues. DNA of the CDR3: TGTGCCAGCTCATATCGGAGCACAGATACGCAGTATTTT. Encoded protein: CASSYRSTDTQYF.

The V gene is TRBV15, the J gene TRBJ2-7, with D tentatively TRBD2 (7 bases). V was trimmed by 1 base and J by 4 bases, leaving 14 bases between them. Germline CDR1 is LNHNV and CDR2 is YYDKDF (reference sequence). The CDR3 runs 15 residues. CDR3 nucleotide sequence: TGTGCCACCAGCAGAGTTAGGGGGGGCGAGTACGAGCAGTACTTC. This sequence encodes CATSRVRGGEYEQYF. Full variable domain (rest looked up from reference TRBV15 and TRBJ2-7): DAMVIQNPRYQVTQFGKPVTLSCSQTLNHNVMYWYQQKSSQAPKLLFHYYDKDFNNEADTPDNFQSRRPNTSFCFLDIRSPGLGDTAMYLCATSRVRGGEYEQYFGPGTRLTVT.

DNA for the CDR3: TGTGCCAGCAGCGCTGGTCGCGGGGGGGCTATAACAGATACGCAGTATTTT. Translated, it gives CASSAGRGGAITDTQYF. This chain links TRBV9 with TRBJ2-3; 9 nucleotides agree with TRBD2. J lost 3 bases, V lost 3 bases, and 11 bases had no gene match. CDR1 is SGDLS and CDR2 is YYNGEE in the germline V gene. There are 17 residues in the CDR3.

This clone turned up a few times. The CDR3 sequence is CASSGPSGPYNEQFF. The DNA for the CDR3 is TGTGCCAGCAGCGGCCCTAGCGGTCCCTACAATGAGCAGTTCTTC. This chain joins TRBV9 and TRBJ2-1, with 7 positions matching TRBD2. Germline V CDR1 and CDR2: SGDLS, YYNGEE. V lost 3 bases, J lost 2 bases, and 5 bases stayed unmatched. The CDR3 is 15 amino acids.

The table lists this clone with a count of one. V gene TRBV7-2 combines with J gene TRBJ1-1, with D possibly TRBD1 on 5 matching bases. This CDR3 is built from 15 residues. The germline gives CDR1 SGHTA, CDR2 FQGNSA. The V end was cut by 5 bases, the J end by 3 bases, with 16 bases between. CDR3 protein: CASSAGQGWYTEAFF. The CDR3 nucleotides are TGTGCCAGCAGCGCCGGCCAGGGTTGGTACACTGAAGCTTTCTTT.

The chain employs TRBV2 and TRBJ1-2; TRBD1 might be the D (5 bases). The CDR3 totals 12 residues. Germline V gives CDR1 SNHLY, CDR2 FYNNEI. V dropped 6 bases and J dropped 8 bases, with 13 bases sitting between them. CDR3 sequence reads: CASRPEQAGYTF. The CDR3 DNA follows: TGTGCCAGCAGACCCGAACAGGCGGGCTACACCTTC.

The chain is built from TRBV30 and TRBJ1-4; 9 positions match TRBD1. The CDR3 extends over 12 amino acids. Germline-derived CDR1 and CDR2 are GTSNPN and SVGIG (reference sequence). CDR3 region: CAWGTGKEKLFF. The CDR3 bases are TGTGCTTGGGGGACAGGGAAAGAAAAACTGTTTTTT. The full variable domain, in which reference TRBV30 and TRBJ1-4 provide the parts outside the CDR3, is SQTIHQWPATLVQPVGSPLSLECTVEGTSNPNLYWYRQAAGRGLQLLFYSVGIGQISSEVPQNLSASRPQDRQFILSSKKLLLSDSGFYLCAWGTGKEKLFFGSGTQLSVL.

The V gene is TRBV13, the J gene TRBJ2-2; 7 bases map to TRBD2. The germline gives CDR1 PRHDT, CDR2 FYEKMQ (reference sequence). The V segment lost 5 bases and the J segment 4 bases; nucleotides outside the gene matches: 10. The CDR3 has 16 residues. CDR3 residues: CASSPRWRGSTGELFF. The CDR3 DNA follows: TGTGCCAGCAGCCCCCGTTGGCGGGGGAGCACCGGGGAGCTGTTTTTT.

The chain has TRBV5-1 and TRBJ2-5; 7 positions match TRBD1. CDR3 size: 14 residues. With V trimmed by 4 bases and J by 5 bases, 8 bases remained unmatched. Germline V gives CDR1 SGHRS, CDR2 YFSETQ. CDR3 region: CASSPGQERETQYF. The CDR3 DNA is TGCGCCAGCAGCCCCGGACAGGAACGGGAGACCCAGTACTTC. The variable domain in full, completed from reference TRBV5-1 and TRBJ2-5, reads KAGVTQTPRYLIKTRGQQVTLSCSPISGHRSVSWYQQTPGQGLQFLFEYFSETQRNKGNFPGRFSGRQFSNSRSEMNVSTLELGDSALYLCASSPGQERETQYFGPGTRLLVL.

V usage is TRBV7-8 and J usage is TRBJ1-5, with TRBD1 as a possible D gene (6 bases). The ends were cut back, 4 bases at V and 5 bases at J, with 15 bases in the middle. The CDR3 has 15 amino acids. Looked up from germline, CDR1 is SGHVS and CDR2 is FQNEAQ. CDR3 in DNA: TGTGCCAGCAGCTCCCGACAAGGGGGATATCAGCCCCAGCATTTT. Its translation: CASSSRQGGYQPQHF.

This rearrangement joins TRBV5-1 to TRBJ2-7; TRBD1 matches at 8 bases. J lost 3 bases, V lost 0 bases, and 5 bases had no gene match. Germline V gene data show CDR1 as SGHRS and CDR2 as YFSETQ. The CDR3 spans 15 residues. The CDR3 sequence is CASSLGQGAIYEQYF. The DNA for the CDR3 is TGCGCCAGCAGCTTGGGGCAGGGGGCGATCTACGAGCAGTACTTC.

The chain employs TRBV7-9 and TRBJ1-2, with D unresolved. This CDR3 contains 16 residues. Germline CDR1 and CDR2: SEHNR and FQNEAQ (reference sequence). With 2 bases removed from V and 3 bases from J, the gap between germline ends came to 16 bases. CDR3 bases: TGTGCCAGCAGCTTAAGCCGGATGGGAGGCTACTATGGCTACACCTTC. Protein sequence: CASSLSRMGGYYGYTF.